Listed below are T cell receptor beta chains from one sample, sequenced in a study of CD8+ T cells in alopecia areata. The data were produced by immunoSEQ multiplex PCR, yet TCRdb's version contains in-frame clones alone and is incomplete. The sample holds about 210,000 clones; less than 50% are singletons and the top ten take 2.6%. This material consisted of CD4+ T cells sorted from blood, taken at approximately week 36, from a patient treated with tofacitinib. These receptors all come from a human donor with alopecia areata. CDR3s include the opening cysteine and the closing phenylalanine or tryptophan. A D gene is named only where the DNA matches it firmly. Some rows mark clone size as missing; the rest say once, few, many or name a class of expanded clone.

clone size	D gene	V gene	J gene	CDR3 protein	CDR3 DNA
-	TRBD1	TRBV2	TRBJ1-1	CASSDRGGNTEAFF	TGTGCCAGCAGTGACAGGGGGGGGAATACTGAAGCTTTCTTT
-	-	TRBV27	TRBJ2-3	CASSLSRPGGLRTQYF	TGTGCCAGCAGTTTATCGAGGCCCGGAGGACTTCGGACGCAGTATTTT
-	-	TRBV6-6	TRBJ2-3	CASVDREGAGYTQYF	TGTGCCAGCGTTGACAGGGAGGGAGCAGGGTATACGCAGTATTTT
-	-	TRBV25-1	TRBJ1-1	CASKWENTEAFF	TGTGCCAGCAAGTGGGAGAACACTGAAGCTTTCTTT
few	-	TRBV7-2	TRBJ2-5	CASSLSPQQQETQYF	TGTGCCAGCAGCTTATCCCCCCAACAGCAAGAGACCCAGTACTTC
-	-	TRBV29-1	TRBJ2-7	CSVLSGTQLYEQYF	TGCAGCGTCTTGAGCGGGACACAACTTTACGAGCAGTACTTC
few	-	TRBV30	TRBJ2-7	CAWKRNRLSSYEQYF	TGTGCCTGGAAACGAAACAGGCTAAGCTCCTACGAGCAGTACTTC
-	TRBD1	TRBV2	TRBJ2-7	CASNPRNRDRGPYEQYF	TGTGCCAGCAACCCGCGTAACCGGGACAGGGGGCCGTACGAGCAGTACTTC
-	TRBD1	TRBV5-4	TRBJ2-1	CASSSAGVTGEQFF	TGTGCCAGCAGCTCTGCCGGGGTGACAGGGGAGCAGTTCTTC
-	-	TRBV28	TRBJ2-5	CASSHPGTTKTQYF	TGTGCCAGCAGTCACCCCGGGACCACCAAGACCCAGTACTTC
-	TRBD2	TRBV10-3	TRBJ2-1	CAIKAGGSYNEQFF	TGTGCCATCAAGGCGGGAGGTTCCTACAATGAGCAGTTCTTC
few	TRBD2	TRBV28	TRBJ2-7	CASSSRGSGAYEQYF	TGTGCCAGCAGTTCCCGAGGTAGCGGGGCCTACGAGCAGTACTTC
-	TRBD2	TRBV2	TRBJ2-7	CASNLAGGPRQQYF	TGTGCCAGCAACCTAGCGGGAGGGCCACGCCAGCAGTACTTC
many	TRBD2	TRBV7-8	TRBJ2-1	CASTSSGAYYNEQFF	TGTGCCAGCACCAGTAGCGGGGCATACTACAATGAGCAGTTCTTC
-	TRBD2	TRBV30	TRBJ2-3	CAWSVLSGRGDTQYF	TGTGCCTGGAGTGTACTCAGCGGGAGAGGAGATACGCAGTATTTT
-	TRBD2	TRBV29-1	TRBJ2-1	CSMISGGNEQFF	TGCAGCATGATTAGCGGGGGCAATGAGCAGTTCTTC
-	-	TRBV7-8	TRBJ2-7	CASSQGTSYEQYF	TGTGCCAGCAGCCAGGGAACCTCCTACGAGCAGTACTTC
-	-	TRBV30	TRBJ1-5	CAWTRDGNQPQHF	TGTGCCTGGACCAGGGACGGCAATCAGCCCCAGCATTTT
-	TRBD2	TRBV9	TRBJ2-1	CASSVTSGDYNEQFF	TGTGCCAGCAGCGTAACTAGCGGGGACTACAATGAGCAGTTCTTC
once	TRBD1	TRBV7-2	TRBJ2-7	CASSWTGDRSYEQYF	TGTGCCAGCAGCTGGACTGGGGACAGGTCCTACGAGCAGTACTTC
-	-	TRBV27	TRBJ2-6	CASSLSGVGANVLTF	TGTGCCAGCAGTTTATCAGGGGTTGGGGCCAACGTCCTGACTTTC
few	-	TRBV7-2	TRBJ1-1	CASSPTGGRTEAFF	TGTGCCAGCAGCCCCACCGGGGGGCGAACTGAAGCTTTCTTT
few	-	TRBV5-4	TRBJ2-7	CASSSLGRSYEQYF	TGTGCCAGCAGCTCACTCGGAAGATCCTACGAGCAGTACTTC
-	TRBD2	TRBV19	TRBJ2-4	CASSMASGRNIQYF	TGTGCCAGTAGTATGGCTAGCGGGAGGAACATTCAGTACTTC
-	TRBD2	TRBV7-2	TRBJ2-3	CASSPGLAGQTSTDTQYF	TGTGCCAGCAGCCCGGGACTAGCGGGACAAACTAGCACAGATACGCAGTATTTT
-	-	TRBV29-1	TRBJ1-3	CSVETSRNTIYF	TGCAGCGTTGAAACGTCTAGAAACACCATATATTTT
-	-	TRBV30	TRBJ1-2	CAWSVTSRGYTF	TGTGCCTGGAGTGTAACGTCTAGGGGCTACACCTTC
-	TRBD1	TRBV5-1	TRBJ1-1	CASSKRDSFMNTEAFF	TGCGCCAGCAGCAAAAGGGACAGCTTCATGAACACTGAAGCTTTCTTT
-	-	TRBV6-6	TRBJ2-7	CASSYLRGRGSEQYF	TGTGCCAGCAGTTACCTCCGCGGTCGAGGCTCCGAGCAGTACTTC
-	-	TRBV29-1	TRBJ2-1	CSVSPPASSYNEQFF	TGCAGCGTATCTCCGCCCGCGAGCTCCTACAATGAGCAGTTCTTC
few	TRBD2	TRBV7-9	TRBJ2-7	CASSSRAGLAGEDYEQYF	TGTGCCAGCAGCTCCCGGGCGGGACTAGCGGGAGAGGACTACGAGCAGTACTTC
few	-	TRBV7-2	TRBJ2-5	CASSLESPSGETQYF	TGTGCCAGCAGCTTAGAATCTCCCAGCGGGGAGACCCAGTACTTC
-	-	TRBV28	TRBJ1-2	CASTPPDRSGGYGYTF	TGTGCCAGCACCCCGCCCGACAGGTCCGGGGGCTATGGCTACACCTTC
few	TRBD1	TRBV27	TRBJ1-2	CASSLTGLSYGYTF	TGTGCCAGCAGCCTGACAGGGTTGAGCTATGGCTACACCTTC
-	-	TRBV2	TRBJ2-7	CASSETARAKGEQYF	TGTGCCAGCAGTGAAACGGCCCGGGCTAAGGGGGAGCAGTACTTC
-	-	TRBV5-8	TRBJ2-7	CASSSRHSYEQYF	TGTGCCAGCAGCTCGAGACACTCCTACGAGCAGTACTTC
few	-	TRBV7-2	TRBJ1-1	CASSFHFGGEAFF	TGTGCCAGCAGCTTCCATTTCGGGGGCGAGGCTTTCTTT
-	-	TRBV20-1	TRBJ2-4	CSAYWRNIQYF	TGCAGTGCTTACTGGCGAAACATTCAGTACTTC
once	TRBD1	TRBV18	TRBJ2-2	CASSRGQANTGELFF	TGTGCCAGCTCAAGGGGACAGGCGAACACCGGGGAGCTGTTTTTT
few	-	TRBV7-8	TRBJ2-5	CASSSGGGRETQYF	TGTGCCAGCAGCTCGGGAGGGGGCAGAGAGACCCAGTACTTC
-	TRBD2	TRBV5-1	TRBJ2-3	CASSLDGRADTQYF	TGCGCCAGCAGCTTGGACGGGAGGGCGGATACGCAGTATTTT
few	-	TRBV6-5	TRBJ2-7	CASSDLGLYQYF	TGTGCCAGCAGTGACCTCGGGTTGTATCAGTACTTC
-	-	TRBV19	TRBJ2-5	CASSIIQGGETQYF	TGTGCCAGTAGTATAATCCAAGGTGGAGAGACCCAGTACTTC
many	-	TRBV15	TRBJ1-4	CATSRDRGEKLFF	TGTGCCACCAGCAGAGATCGGGGGGAAAAACTGTTTTTT
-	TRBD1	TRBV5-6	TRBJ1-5	CASSGQGLDQPQHF	TGTGCCAGCTCGGGACAGGGGCTTGATCAGCCCCAGCATTTT
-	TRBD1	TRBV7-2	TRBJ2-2	CASSLWGQGFSDTGELFF	TGTGCCAGCAGCTTATGGGGACAGGGTTTTTCGGACACCGGGGAGCTGTTTTTT
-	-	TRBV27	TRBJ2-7	CASSLTILGPYEQYF	TGTGCCAGCAGTTTAACAATCCTTGGCCCCTACGAGCAGTACTTC
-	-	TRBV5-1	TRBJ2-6	CASSPQVQGYSGANVLTF	TGCGCCAGCAGCCCCCAGGTACAGGGCTACTCTGGGGCCAACGTCCTGACTTTC
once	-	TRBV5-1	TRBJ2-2	CASSWDGITGELFF	TGCGCCAGCAGCTGGGACGGTATTACCGGGGAGCTGTTTTTT
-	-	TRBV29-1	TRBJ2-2	CSVAIPGELFF	TGCAGCGTGGCAATTCCCGGGGAGCTGTTTTTT
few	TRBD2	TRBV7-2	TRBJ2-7	CASSSPSLAGTSGDEQYF	TGTGCCAGCAGCTCCCCGTCCCTAGCGGGGACGTCAGGCGACGAGCAGTACTTC
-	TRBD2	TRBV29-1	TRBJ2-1	CSVESQAGVRNEQFF	TGCAGCGTTGAATCCCAGGCGGGAGTGCGAAATGAGCAGTTCTTC
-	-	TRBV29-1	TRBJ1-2	CSVGGTNYGYTF	TGCAGCGTTGGGGGGACCAACTATGGCTACACCTTC
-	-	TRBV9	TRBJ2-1	CASSVGKLRGPKDNEQFF	TGTGCCAGCAGCGTAGGAAAGTTACGCGGCCCGAAGGACAATGAGCAGTTCTTC
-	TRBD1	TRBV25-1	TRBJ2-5	CASSALTGGDETQYF	TGTGCCAGCAGTGCCTTGACAGGGGGCGATGAGACCCAGTACTTC
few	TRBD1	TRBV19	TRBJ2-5	CASSIPNPTGIGETQYF	TGTGCCAGTAGTATTCCGAACCCGACAGGGATCGGGGAGACCCAGTACTTC
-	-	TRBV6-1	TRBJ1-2	CASSDQGNGYTF	TGTGCCAGCAGTGACCAAGGGAATGGCTACACCTTC
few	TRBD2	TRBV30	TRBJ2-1	CAWSLGLAAYNEQFF	TGTGCCTGGAGCTTGGGACTAGCGGCCTACAATGAGCAGTTCTTC
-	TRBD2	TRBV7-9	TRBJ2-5	CASSPRLAGQQETQYF	TGTGCCAGCAGCCCGAGACTAGCGGGGCAACAAGAGACCCAGTACTTC
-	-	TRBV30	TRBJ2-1	CARARARGGSEQFF	TGTGCCCGGGCAAGGGCTAGAGGTGGGAGTGAGCAGTTCTTC